The clone carrying this TCR beta chain came up many times. V lost 3 bases, J lost 2 bases, and 12 bases lay in between. Germline V gene sequence: CDR1 SGHNT, CDR2 YYREEE (reference sequence). The CDR3 runs to 14 residues. This entry is derived from a study of regulatory T cells in long-lasting Graves disease. Time point defined: newly diagnosed GD, antithyroid drugs for less than 3 months. Preparation of the TCR library used RNA extracted from PBMCs. Through Arm-PCR of CDR3 regions and iRepertoire HTBI primers, TCR beta libraries were built. TCRdb ran MiXCR on the multiplex PCR reads and lists one entry per CDR3 protein. The table has about 220,000 distinct CDR3 sequences, around 17% seen once.

The source of this sequence is a female donor with Graves disease. The sample consisted of peripheral blood mononuclear cells (PBMCs), taken at new diagnosis, from a patient treated with antithyroid drugs. The V call is TRBV5-4, the J call TRBJ2-7; TRBD1 might be the D (6 bases). The CDR3 is CASSSQGTTYEQYF. The CDR3 bases are TGTGCCAGCAGCTCTCAGGGGACAACCTACGAGCAGTACTTC. The entire variable domain, with the rest obtained from reference TRBV5-4 and TRBJ2-7, is as follows: ETGVTQSPTHLIKTRGQQVTLRCSSQSGHNTVSWYQQALGQGPQFIFQYYREEENGRGNFPPRFSGLQFPNYSSELNVNALELDDSALYLCASSSQGTTYEQYFGPGTRLTVT.